Here is one T cell receptor (beta chain) with its context. The antigen remains unidentified. This sample was taken from a study of T cell responses to AZD1222 COVID-19 vaccine. This table comes from immunoSEQ multiplex PCR, and its TCRdb copy is limited to in-frame clones, with some not included. The sample has 150,000 to 200,000 clones; approximately 90% are singletons. Study-level findings and limits: Epitopes outside B.1.351 and B.1.1.7 mutated regions reportedly drew nearly half of spike TCRs. Donor demographics were predominantly white British with a female majority; clonal diversity may be underestimated. Mapped onto spike, vaccine-associated CD4 TCRs spanned it and were dominant at 160-218 and 743-854.

Trimming removed 5 bases from V and 11 bases from J; junction bases left unmatched: 14. Germline CDR1 and CDR2: SGHTA and FQGNSA. This CDR3 contains 15 residues. The sequenced sample was peripheral blood, obtained 28 days after the second AZD1222 dose. The chain is built from TRBV7-2 and TRBJ1-3; 8 positions match TRBD1. This receptor was taken from an adult who received the AZD1222 COVID-19 vaccine. CDR3 bases: TGTGCCAGCAGCCCACGGACAGGGAAGGTCCAGGCCATATATTTT. Encoded protein: CASSPRTGKVQAIYF.